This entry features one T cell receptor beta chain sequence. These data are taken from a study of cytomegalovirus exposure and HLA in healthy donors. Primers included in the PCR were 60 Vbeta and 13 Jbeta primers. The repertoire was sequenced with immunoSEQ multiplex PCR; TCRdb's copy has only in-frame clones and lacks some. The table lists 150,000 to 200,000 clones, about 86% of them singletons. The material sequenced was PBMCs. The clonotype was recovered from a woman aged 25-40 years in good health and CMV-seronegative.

CDR3 coding DNA: TGTGCCAGCAGCTCACCGACAGGGGAGTCCTACAATGAGCAGTTCTTC. It translates to CASSSPTGESYNEQFF. The chain couples TRBV9 to TRBJ2-1; TRBD1 matches at 8 bases. There are 16 residues in the CDR3. V was clipped by 4 bases and J by 1 base; unmatched bases: 7. The germline V gene encodes CDR1 SGDLS and CDR2 YYNGEE. Together with reference TRBV9 and TRBJ2-1, the CDR3 gives the full variable domain: DSGVTQTPKHLITATGQRVTLRCSPRSGDLSVYWYQQSLDQGLQFLIQYYNGEERAKGNILERFSAQQFPDLHSELNLSSLELGDSALYFCASSSPTGESYNEQFFGPGTRLTVL.